This T cell receptor beta chain came from a study of identical twins. Healthy Caucasians, and only they, were the donors. As concerns this clonotype: Its antigen is undetermined.

Regarding the study as a whole: An excess of low generation probability was shown by twin-shared out-of-frame alpha sequences. Conclusions came from cross-sectional statistical analysis, not from following the same donors.

Trimming took off 0 bases at V and 9 bases at J, with 15 bases between the two ends. The CDR3 is 15 residues long. CDR1 MNHEY and CDR2 SVGAGI come from the germline V gene. Each cDNA held unique molecular identifiers, and template switching gave it a universal primer site. TCRdb analysed the 5' RACE reads with MiXCR anew, one entry per CDR3 protein. The data hold 200,000 to 250,000 distinct CDR3 sequences, with around an eighth observed a single time. The chain uses TRBV6-5 and TRBJ2-1; a weak D match, TRBD2 (5 bases). The clonotype comes from a woman aged 18-30 years in good health. What was sequenced was memory (CD45RO+) T cells sorted from blood. CDR3 residues: CASSYSIILASEQFF. CDR3 coding DNA: TGTGCCAGCAGTTACTCGATAATCCTAGCTAGTGAGCAGTTCTTC.